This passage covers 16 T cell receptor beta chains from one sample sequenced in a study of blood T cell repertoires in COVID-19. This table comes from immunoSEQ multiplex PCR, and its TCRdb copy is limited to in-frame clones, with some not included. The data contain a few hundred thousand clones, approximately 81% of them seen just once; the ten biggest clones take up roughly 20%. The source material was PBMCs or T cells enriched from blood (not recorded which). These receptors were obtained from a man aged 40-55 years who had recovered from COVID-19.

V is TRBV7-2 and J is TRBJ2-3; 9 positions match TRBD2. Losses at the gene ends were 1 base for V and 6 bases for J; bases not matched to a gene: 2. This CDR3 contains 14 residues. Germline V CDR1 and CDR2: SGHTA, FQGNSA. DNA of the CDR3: TGTGCCAGCAGCTTAGGCGGGAGGGCCGATACGCAGTATTTT. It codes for CASSLGGRADTQYF. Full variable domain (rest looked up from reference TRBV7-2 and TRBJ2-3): GAGVSQSPSNKVTEKGKDVELRCDPISGHTALYWYRQSLGQGLEFLIYFQGNSAPDKSGLPSDRFSAERTGGSVSTLTIQRTQQEDSAVYLCASSLGGRADTQYFGPGTRLTVL.

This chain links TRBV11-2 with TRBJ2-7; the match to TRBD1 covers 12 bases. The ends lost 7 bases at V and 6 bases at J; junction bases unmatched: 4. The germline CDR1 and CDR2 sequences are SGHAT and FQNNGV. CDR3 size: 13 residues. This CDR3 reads CASTGTGGGEQYF. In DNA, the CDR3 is TGTGCCAGCACCGGGACAGGGGGCGGCGAGCAGTACTTC.

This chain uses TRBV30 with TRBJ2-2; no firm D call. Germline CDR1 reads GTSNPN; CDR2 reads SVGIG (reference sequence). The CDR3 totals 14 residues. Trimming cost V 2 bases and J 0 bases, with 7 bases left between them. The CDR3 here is CAWSKASNTGELFF. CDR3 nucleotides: TGTGCCTGGAGTAAAGCATCGAACACCGGGGAGCTGTTTTTT.

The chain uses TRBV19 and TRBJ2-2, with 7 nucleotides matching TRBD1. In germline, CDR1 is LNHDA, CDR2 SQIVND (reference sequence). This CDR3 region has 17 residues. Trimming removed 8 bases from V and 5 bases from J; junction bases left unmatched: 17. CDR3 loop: CASQTRQGTGSTGELFF. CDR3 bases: TGTGCCAGTCAAACAAGACAGGGAACGGGGTCGACCGGGGAGCTGTTTTTT.

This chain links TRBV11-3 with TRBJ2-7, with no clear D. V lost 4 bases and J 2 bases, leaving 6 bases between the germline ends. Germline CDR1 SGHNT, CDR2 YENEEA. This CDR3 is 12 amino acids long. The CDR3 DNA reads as TGTGCCAGCAGCTCAATTCCCTACGAGCAGTACTTC. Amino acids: CASSSIPYEQYF. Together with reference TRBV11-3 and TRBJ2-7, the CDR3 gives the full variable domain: EAGVVQSPRYKIIEKKQPVAFWCNPISGHNTLYWYLQNLGQGPELLIRYENEEAVDDSQLPKDRFSAERLKGVDSTLKIQPAELGDSAVYLCASSSIPYEQYFGPGTRLTVT.

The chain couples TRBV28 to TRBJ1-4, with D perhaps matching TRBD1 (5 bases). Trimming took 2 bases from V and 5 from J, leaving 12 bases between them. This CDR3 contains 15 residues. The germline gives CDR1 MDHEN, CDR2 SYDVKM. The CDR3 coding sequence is TGTGCCAGCAGTTTAGTCCAGGGCCAGAATGAAAAACTGTTTTTT. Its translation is CASSLVQGQNEKLFF. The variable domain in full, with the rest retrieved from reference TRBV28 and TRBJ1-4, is DVKVTQSSRYLVKRTGEKVFLECVQDMDHENMFWYRQDPGLGLRLIYFSYDVKMKEKGDIPEGYSVSREKKERFSLILESASTNQTSMYLCASSLVQGQNEKLFFGSGTQLSVL.

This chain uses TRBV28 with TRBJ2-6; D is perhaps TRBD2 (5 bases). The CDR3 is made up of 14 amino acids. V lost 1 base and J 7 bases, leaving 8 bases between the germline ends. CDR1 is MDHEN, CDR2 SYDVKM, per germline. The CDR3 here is CASSLLGSANVLTF. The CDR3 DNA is TGTGCCAGCAGTTTATTAGGGAGTGCCAACGTCCTGACTTTC.

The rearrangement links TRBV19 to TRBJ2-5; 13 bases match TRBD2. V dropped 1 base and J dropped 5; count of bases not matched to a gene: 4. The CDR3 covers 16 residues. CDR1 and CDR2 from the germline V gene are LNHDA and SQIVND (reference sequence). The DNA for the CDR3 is TGTGCCAGTAGTATAGGGACTAGCGGGAGATCTGAGACCCAGTACTTC. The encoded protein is CASSIGTSGRSETQYF.

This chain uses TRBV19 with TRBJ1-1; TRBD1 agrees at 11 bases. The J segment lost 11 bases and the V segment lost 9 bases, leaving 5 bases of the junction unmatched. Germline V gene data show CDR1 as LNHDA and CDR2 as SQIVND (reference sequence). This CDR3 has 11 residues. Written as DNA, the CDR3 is TGTGCCAGCAGGACAGGGGGCTTGGCTTTCTTT. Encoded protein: CASRTGGLAFF. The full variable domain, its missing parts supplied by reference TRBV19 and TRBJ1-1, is DGGITQSPKYLFRKEGQNVTLSCEQNLNHDAMYWYRQDPGQGLRLIYYSQIVNDFQKGDIAEGYSVSREKKESFPLTVTSAQKNPTAFYLCASRTGGLAFFGQGTRLTVV.

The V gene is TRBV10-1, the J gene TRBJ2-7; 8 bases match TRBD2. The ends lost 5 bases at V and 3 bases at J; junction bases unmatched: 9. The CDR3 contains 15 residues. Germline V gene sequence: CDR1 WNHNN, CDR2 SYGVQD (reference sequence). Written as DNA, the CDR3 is TGCGCCAGCAGTCCCCCCCCCAGCGGGGGCTACGAGCAGTACTTC. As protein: CASSPPPSGGYEQYF.

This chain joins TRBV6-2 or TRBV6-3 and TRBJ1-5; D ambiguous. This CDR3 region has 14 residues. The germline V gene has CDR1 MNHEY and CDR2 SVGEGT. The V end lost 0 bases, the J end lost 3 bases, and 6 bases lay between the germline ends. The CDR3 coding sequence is TGTGCCAGCAGTTACTCGAGGGTCAATCAGCCCCAGCATTTT. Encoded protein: CASSYSRVNQPQHF.

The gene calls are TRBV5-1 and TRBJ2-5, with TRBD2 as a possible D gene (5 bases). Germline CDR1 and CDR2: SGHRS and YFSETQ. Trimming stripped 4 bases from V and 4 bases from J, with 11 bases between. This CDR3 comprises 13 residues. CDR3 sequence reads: CASSPRAGETQYF. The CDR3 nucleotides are TGCGCCAGCAGCCCCCGGGCGGGAGAGACCCAGTACTTC.

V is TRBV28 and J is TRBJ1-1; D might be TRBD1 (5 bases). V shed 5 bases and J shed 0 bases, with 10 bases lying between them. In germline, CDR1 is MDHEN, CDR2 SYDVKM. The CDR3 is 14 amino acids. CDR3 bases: TGTGCCAGCAGTCAGGGCTTCATGAACACTGAAGCTTTCTTT. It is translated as CASSQGFMNTEAFF.

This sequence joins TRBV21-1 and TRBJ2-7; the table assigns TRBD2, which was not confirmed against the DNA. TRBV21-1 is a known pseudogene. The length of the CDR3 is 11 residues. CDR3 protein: CASIRRRGQYF. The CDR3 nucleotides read TGTGCCAGCATACGACGGCGAGGGCAGTACTTC.

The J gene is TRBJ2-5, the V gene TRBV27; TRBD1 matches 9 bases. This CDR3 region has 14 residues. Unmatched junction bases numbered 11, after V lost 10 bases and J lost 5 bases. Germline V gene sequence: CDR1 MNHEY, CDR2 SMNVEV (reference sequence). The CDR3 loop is CATAEQGARETQYF. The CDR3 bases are TGTGCCACCGCTGAACAGGGGGCTCGGGAGACCCAGTACTTC.

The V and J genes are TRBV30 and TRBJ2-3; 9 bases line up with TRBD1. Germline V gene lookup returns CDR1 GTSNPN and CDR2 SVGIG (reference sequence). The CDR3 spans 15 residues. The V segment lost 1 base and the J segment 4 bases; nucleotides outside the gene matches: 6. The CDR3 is CAWSALTGGPDTQYF. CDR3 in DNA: TGTGCCTGGAGTGCGCTAACAGGGGGCCCAGATACGCAGTATTTT.